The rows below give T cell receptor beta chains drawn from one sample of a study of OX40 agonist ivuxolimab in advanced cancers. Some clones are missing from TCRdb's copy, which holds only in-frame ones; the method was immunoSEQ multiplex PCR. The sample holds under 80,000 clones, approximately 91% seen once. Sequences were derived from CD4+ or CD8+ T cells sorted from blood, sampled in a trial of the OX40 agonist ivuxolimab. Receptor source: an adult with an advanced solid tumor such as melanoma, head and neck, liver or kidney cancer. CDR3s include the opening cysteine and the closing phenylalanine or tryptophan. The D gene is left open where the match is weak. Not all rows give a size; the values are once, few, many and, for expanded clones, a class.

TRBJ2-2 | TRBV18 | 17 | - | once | TGTGCCAGCTCACCATGGGGCTTCGGTACAGGGACCGGGGAGCTGTTTTTT | CASSPWGFGTGTGELFF
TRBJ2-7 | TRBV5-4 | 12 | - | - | TGTGCCAGCAGCGGAGACAGCTACGAGCAGTACTTC | CASSGDSYEQYF
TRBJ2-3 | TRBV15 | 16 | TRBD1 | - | TGTGCCACCAGCAGGGACGACAGGGAGCTCCCAGATACGCAGTATTTT | CATSRDDRELPDTQYF
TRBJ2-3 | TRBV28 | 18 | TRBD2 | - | TGTGCCAGCAGTCCTATACCCGCGGGGGGCGAGGGCACAGATACGCAGTATTTT | CASSPIPAGGEGTDTQYF
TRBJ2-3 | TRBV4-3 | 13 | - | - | TGCGCCAGCAGCCAAGATTTTAAAGATACGCAGTATTTT | CASSQDFKDTQYF
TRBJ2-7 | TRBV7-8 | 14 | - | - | TGTGCCAGCAGCCCTAACCGGGACTCCTACGAGCAGTACTTC | CASSPNRDSYEQYF
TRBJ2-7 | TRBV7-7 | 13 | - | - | TGTGCTAGCAGCTTAGAAGGCGGCTACGAGCAGTACTTC | CASSLEGGYEQYF
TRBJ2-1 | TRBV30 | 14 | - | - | TGTGCCTGGAGTAAGGGACCTACCTACAATGAGCAGTTCTTC | CAWSKGPTYNEQFF
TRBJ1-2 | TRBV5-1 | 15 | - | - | TGCGCCAGCAGAGAACCGGACAGAGAACCTTATGGCTACACCTTC | CASREPDREPYGYTF
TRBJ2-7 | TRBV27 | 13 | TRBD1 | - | TGTGCCAGCGCCGGGACAGGCTATTTCGAGCAGTACTTC | CASAGTGYFEQYF
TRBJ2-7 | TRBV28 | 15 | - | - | TGTGCCAGCAGTTCCCTGACAGGTACGGACTACGAGCAGTACTTC | CASSSLTGTDYEQYF
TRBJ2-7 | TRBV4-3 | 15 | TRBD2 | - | TGCGCCAGCAGCCAACGGACTAGCGGGATGGGCGAGCAGTACTTC | CASSQRTSGMGEQYF
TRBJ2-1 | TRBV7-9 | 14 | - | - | TGTGCCAGCAGCGCCATCGTCGAGGACAATAAGCAGTTCTTC | CASSAIVEDNKQFF
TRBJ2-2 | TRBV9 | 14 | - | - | TGTGCCAGCAGCGCCGGGGGAGGAACCGGGGAGCTGTTTTTT | CASSAGGGTGELFF
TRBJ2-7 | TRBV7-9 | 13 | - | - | TGTGCCAGCAGCCCATCAGGGGCCTACGAGCAGTACTTC | CASSPSGAYEQYF
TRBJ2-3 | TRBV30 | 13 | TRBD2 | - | TGTGCCTGGGGCGGGGGGCACACAGATACGCAGTATTTT | CAWGGGHTDTQYF
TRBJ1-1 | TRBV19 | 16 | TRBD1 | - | TGTGCCAGTAGTATAGTTGGGACAGGGGAGAACACTGAAGCTTTCTTT | CASSIVGTGENTEAFF
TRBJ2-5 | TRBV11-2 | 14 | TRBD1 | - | TGTGCCAGCAGCTACACAGGGACAGGAGAGACCCAGTACTTC | CASSYTGTGETQYF
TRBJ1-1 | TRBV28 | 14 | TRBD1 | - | TGTGCCAGCAGTTTGACAGGGGTGAACACTGAAGCTTTCTTT | CASSLTGVNTEAFF
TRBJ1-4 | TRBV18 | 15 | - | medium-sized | TGTGCCAGCTCACTTCCGACAGCAACTAATGAAAAACTGTTTTTT | CASSLPTATNEKLFF
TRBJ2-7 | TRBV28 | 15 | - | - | TGTGCCAGCAGTTTATGGGGCGACTCGGCCTACGAGCAGTACTTC | CASSLWGDSAYEQYF
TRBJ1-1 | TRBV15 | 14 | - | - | TGTGCCACCAGCAGACGTTTGGAGAACACTGAAGCTTTCTTT | CATSRRLENTEAFF
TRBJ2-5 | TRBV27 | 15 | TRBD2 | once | TGTGCCAGCAGTTTAATAGCGGGAGCCCCAGAGACCCAGTACTTC | CASSLIAGAPETQYF
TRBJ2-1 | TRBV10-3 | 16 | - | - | TGTGCCATCAGTGAGCCTGACCTGGGGCCCTACAATGAGCAGTTCTTC | CAISEPDLGPYNEQFF
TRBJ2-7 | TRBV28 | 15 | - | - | TGTGCCAGCAGTTTACTGGGGATCGGGCTTGACGAGCAGTACTTC | CASSLLGIGLDEQYF
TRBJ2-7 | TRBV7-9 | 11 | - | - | TGTGCCAGCAACTCAGGGGCCGAGCAGTACTTC | CASNSGAEQYF
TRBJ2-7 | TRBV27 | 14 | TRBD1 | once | TGTGCCAGCAGTCTTTCGACAGGGCTCTACGAGCAGTACTTC | CASSLSTGLYEQYF
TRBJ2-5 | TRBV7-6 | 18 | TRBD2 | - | TGTGCCAGCAGCTTAGCCCTCTCGATAGCGGGAGGAGCGGAGGCCCAGTACTTC | CASSLALSIAGGAEAQYF
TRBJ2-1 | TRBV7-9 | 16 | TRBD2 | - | TGTGCCAGCAGCCCAACTAGCGGGAGGGCGGTCAATGAGCAGTTCTTC | CASSPTSGRAVNEQFF
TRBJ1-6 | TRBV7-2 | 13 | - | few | TGTGCCAGCAGCTTGGGCACTGGGACACCCCTCCACTTT | CASSLGTGTPLHF
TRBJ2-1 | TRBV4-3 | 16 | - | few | TGCGCCAGCAGCCAAGATAGAGGGCTCTCAAACAATGAGCAGTTCTTC | CASSQDRGLSNNEQFF
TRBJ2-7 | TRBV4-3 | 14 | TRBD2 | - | TGCGCCAGCAGCGTTGCAGTAGCGGGATACGAGCAGTACTTC | CASSVAVAGYEQYF
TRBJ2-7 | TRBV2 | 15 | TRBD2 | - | TGTGCCAGCAGTGGGCAGACTAGCGGAAGCTACGAGCAGTACTTC | CASSGQTSGSYEQYF
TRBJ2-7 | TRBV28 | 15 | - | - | TGTGCCAGCACCTTTGGATACAGGGAAATGAGCGAGCAGTACTTC | CASTFGYREMSEQYF
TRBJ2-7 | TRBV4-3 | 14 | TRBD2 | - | TGCGCCAGCAGCCAAGGTCGCGGGAGCCCCGAGCAGTACTTC | CASSQGRGSPEQYF
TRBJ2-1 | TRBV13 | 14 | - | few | TGTGCCAGCAGCTTAGGCGAGACCTACAATGAGCAGTTCTTC | CASSLGETYNEQFF
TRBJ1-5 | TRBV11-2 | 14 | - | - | TGTGCCAGCAGCGCTGCGGGGGCGCGGCAGCCCCAGCATTTT | CASSAAGARQPQHF
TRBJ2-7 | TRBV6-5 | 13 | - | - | TGTGCCAGCAGTTACTCGTCTGCCTACGAGCAGTACTTC | CASSYSSAYEQYF
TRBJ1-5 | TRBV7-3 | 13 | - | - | TGTGCCAGCAGCTTAGAGGGCGGGCAGCCCCAGCATTTT | CASSLEGGQPQHF
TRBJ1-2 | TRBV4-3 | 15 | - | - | TGCGCCAGCAGCCAGGAGGCCCTAAACGGCTATGGCTACACCTTC | CASSQEALNGYGYTF
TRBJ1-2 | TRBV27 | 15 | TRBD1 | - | TGTGCCAGCAGTTCCGTTAGACAGGGGGCTGTTGGCTACACCTTC | CASSSVRQGAVGYTF
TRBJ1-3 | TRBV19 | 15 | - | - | TGTGCCAGTAGTGGATTCCTGGGGTCTGGAAACACCATATATTTT | CASSGFLGSGNTIYF
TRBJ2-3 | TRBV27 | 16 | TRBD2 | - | TGTGCCAGCAGTTCACTAGCGGGGGGCAGCACAGATACGCAGTATTTT | CASSSLAGGSTDTQYF
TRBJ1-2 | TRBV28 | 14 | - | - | TGTGCCAGCAGTTTCGAGCGGGGGCTCTATGGCTACACCTTC | CASSFERGLYGYTF
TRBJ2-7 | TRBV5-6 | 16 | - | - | TGTGCCAGCAGCTTGGAGAGGGACCCCCCCTTCTACGAGCAGTACTTC | CASSLERDPPFYEQYF
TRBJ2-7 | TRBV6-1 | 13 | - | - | TGTGCCAGCAGTGACGGCGGGAACTACGAGCAGTACTTC | CASSDGGNYEQYF
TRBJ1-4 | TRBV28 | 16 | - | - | TGTGCCAGCAGTCGGGACCAGCGTACAACTAATGAAAAACTGTTTTTT | CASSRDQRTTNEKLFF
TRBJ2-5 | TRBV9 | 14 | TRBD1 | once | TGTGCCAGCAGTGCACAGGGGGAGGTGGAGACCCAGTACTTC | CASSAQGEVETQYF
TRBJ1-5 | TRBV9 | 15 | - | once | TGTGCCAGCAGGTCCCGGGAGGGCAGTCATCAGCCCCAGCATTTT | CASRSREGSHQPQHF